The present T cell receptor (beta chain) was sequenced within a study of shared clonotypes between healthy human individuals. Profiling relied on immunoSEQ multiplex PCR, and the TCRdb table lists in-frame clones only, not all of them. The sample has under 1 million clones, 90% to 98% seen once. Terminally differentiated effector memory CD45RA+ cells were left out of the naive CD8 fraction, which was CD45RO-negative and positively selected for CCR7. Sequencing was carried out using naive CD8+ T cells sorted from blood. The TCR was taken from a man aged 30 to 39 in good health.

This chain's CDR3 is CASSQEIGFARYEQYF. For the CDR3, the DNA is TGCGCCAGCAGCCAAGAGATAGGTTTTGCCAGGTACGAGCAGTACTTC. V gene TRBV4-3 combines with J gene TRBJ2-7; D ambiguous. Germline CDR1 LGHNA, CDR2 YSLEER. Trimming left V 0 bases short and J 4 bases short, with 16 bases between. The CDR3 is 16 residues long.